This T cell receptor (beta chain) was sequenced during a study of shared clonotypes between healthy human individuals. The table came from immunoSEQ multiplex PCR; TCRdb's copy has only in-frame clones and leaves some out. This sample has over 400,000 clones; roughly 80% occur once, and the top ten carry more than 9.5%. Looked up from germline, CDR1 is LGHNA and CDR2 is YNFKEQ. This CDR3 has 15 amino acids. V was trimmed by 3 bases and J by 8 bases, leaving 19 bases between them. The sequence came from a woman aged 35 to 49 in good health. Some clones in this sample may be carry-over from other donors' samples. Sequencing was performed on PBMCs. This chain uses TRBV4-2 with TRBJ1-2; D is possibly TRBD1 (5 bases). The CDR3 nucleotides are TGTGCCAGCAGCCATGAGGGACGTGGGGAAGGAGGCTACACCTTC. This codes for CASSHEGRGEGGYTF.